This T cell receptor (beta chain) was documented in a study of cytotoxic CD8 clonotypes in ibrutinib-treated CLL (dated by TCRdb to 2020 to 2023). About the study as a whole: The cohort was composed of roughly ten relapsed/refractory and about 16 treatment-naive patients; IGHV unmutated status was identified in 17 to 18 patients. Partial responses were observed in 24 patients and complete responses in 2; after a median follow-up of roughly 62 months, remission was maintained in around 14 patients and progression was observed in around twelve. Cryopreserved peripheral blood mononuclear cells were obtained before treatment, at response, and at either sustained remission or disease progression. Samples at response were collected after a median of approximately twelve months of treatment, with a range of about 6 to 40 months. On average, each sample yielded some 250,000 productive templates and 94,082 productive rearrangements. Of the 85 to 90 participants in the trial, 25 to 30 had longitudinal samples available. Every remission and progressive disease sample was obtained while ibrutinib was still being received by the patients.

The time point label, as the study defines it: progressive disease on ibrutinib. For TCR beta library preparation, roughly 2 micrograms of genomic DNA were extracted from the cryopreserved PBMCs. High-throughput TCR beta sequencing was performed on longitudinal blood samples from CLL patients receiving ibrutinib monotherapy. The patients were enrolled in a single-center, open-label phase 2 trial of ibrutinib monotherapy. Each clonotype received, on average, around 10x coverage in deep resolution sequencing performed on a MiSeq, where the target depth lay between 1 in 1 million and 1 in 200,000 T cells. The immunoSEQ hsTCRB Kit was used to generate the TCR beta libraries. Turning to the authors' computational methods: Data were analyzed with ImmunoSEQ Data Assistant and ImmunoSEQ Analyzer, with V, D and J genes assigned per IMGT definitions. Clonality, with values ranging from 0 to 1, was calculated as one minus the normalized Shannon entropy of productive rearrangement frequencies. Public clonotype analysis was restricted to overrepresented clonotypes comprising at least 0.05% of each patient's repertoire. Thirteen age-matched healthy donor repertoires from immuneACCESS were used as controls for clonality. Held by TCRdb, this immuneACCESS table contains in-frame sequences only and omits some clones. Under half of the omission traces to an unresolved V gene where checked; the cause of the rest is unknown. For V, J and clone size, that table is used; D and trimming come from the DNA. The sample table records nearly 300,000 clones; approximately 76% of these occur just once. Of the sample, about 5.3% falls within the top ten clones.

The full study reports these points: Public clonotypes were rare and either contracted or stayed stable during treatment, and the rise in clonality at ibrutinib response reflected the expansion of private clonotypes. At baseline, clonality was higher than in age-matched healthy donors and showed a strong correlation with circulating CD8+ T-cell counts. An increase in clonality was observed at ibrutinib response, with clonality remaining stable during sustained remission and falling back toward baseline at progression. Sustained-remission and progressing patients did not have matched sampling times, and lymph node repertoires were not examined.

CDR1 is given as MNHNY and CDR2 as SVGAGI, both from the germline V gene (reference sequence). Compared with germline, V lacks 3 bases and J lacks 1 base; bases without a gene match: 2. The cysteine opens and the phenylalanine closes a CDR3 of 14 amino acids. Only the CDR3 part of the read is kept: 42 bases, read in frame from the first base. Concerning this clone itself: Its antigen remains unidentified. No base quality values were provided; no much bigger clone lies one nucleotide off.

This sequence uses TRBV6-6 and TRBJ2-7, with 8 bases matching TRBD2. This receptor was obtained from a human donor with chronic lymphocytic leukemia. The sample here was PBMCs, taken at disease progression, from a patient treated with ibrutinib. The CDR3 corresponds to CASSYVAGSYEQYF. The sequenced DNA: TGTGCCAGCAGTTATGTAGCGGGGTCCTACGAGCAGTACTTC.